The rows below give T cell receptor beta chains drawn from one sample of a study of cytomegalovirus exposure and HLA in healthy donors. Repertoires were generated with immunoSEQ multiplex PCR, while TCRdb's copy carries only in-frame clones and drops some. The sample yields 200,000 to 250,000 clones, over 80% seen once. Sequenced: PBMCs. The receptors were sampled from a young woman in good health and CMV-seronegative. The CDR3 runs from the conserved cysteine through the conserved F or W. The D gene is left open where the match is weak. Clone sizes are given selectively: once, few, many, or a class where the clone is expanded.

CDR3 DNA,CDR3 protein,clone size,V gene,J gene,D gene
TGTGCCAGCAGCTCGTACAGGGATCCTCAGCCCCAGCATTTT,CASSSYRDPQPQHF,-,TRBV5-8,TRBJ1-5,-
TGTGCCAGCAGCCCACCGGTCGGACAGGACTATGGCTACACCTTC,CASSPPVGQDYGYTF,-,TRBV5-4,TRBJ1-2,TRBD1
TGTGCCAGCAGATCGCCTCCGGGACAGGCAGTTGGGACCCAGTACTTC,CASRSPPGQAVGTQYF,-,TRBV7-8,TRBJ2-5,TRBD1
TGTGCCAGCAGTTTATTCGGGCAGGGGGCGGAGGAGACCCAGTACTTC,CASSLFGQGAEETQYF,-,TRBV27,TRBJ2-5,TRBD1
TGTGCCTGGAGTGGGAGGGAGGCCGGGGAGCTGTTTTTT,CAWSGREAGELFF,-,TRBV30,TRBJ2-2,-
TGTGCCAGCAACGCCTGGGCGGGACAGGGGGCGAGGGAGCAGTACTTC,CASNAWAGQGAREQYF,-,TRBV11-2,TRBJ2-7,TRBD1
TGCGCCAGCAGCCTGGAGGCAGTGGGAGCGGGCAATGAGCAGTTCTTC,CASSLEAVGAGNEQFF,-,TRBV5-1,TRBJ2-1,-
TGCAGTGCTACCTTCCTAGAAGGCTACACCTTC,CSATFLEGYTF,-,TRBV20-1,TRBJ1-2,-
TGTGCCAGCAGTGCGACAGGGTGGAACACTGAAGCTTTCTTT,CASSATGWNTEAFF,-,TRBV6-1,TRBJ1-1,TRBD1
TGCAGCGCCCGCCCGACTAGCGGGAGTGGTAATGAGCAGTTCTTC,CSARPTSGSGNEQFF,few,TRBV29-1,TRBJ2-1,TRBD2
TGTGCCAGCACCCTTGCGGGTAATGAAAAACTGTTTTTT,CASTLAGNEKLFF,-,TRBV5-4,TRBJ1-4,-